This paragraph covers one TCR beta chain sequence. The antigen is undetermined. This sample was taken from a study of long-term antiretroviral therapy in people with HIV. Sequencing used immunoSEQ v3.0 at survey level. Assay: immunoSEQ multiplex PCR; the TCRdb copy retains only in-frame clones and omits some. The sample records around 35,000 clones, roughly 96% being singletons. The CDR3 is 17 residues long. V was trimmed by 0 bases and J by 9 bases, leaving 23 bases between them. CDR1 MNHEY and CDR2 SMNVEV come from the germline V gene (reference sequence). Notes on the study in general: Even long-term ART left TRB diversity below transplant donor controls, despite gains. In HIV, the repertoires covered a tighter span of CDR3 lengths than in controls.

This chain joins TRBV27 and TRBJ1-1; a possible D gene is TRBD1 (5 bases). The specimen was unsorted PBMCs, collected about 6.6 years after starting antiretroviral therapy. The sequence was obtained from a young man with HIV. The CDR3 reads CASSLSIRAGRNSQAFF. The CDR3 DNA reads TGTGCCAGCAGTTTATCTATTCGGGCAGGGCGGAATTCTCAAGCTTTCTTT.